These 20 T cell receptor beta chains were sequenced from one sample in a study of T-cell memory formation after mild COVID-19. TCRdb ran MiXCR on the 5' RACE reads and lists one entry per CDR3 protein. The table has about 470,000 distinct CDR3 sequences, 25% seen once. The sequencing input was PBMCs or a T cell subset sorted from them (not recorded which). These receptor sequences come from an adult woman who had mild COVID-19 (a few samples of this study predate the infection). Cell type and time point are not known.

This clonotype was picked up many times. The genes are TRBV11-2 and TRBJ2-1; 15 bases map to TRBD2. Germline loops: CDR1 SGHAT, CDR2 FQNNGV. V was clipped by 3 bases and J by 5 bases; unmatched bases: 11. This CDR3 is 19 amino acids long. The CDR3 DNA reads TGTGCCAGCAGCTTTCAGATTGGTAGGACTAGCGGGAGGGACAATGAGCAGTTCTTC. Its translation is CASSFQIGRTSGRDNEQFF.

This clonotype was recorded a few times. The CDR3 protein is CASSYSDTGENTEAFF. The CDR3 DNA reads as TGTGCCAGCAGTTACTCGGATACAGGGGAGAACACTGAAGCTTTCTTT. V usage is TRBV6-5 and J usage is TRBJ1-1, with TRBD1 matching over 7 bases. V was pared by 0 bases and J by 1 base, with 5 bases of the junction left unmatched. Germline loops: CDR1 MNHEY, CDR2 SVGAGI. The length of the CDR3 is 16 residues.

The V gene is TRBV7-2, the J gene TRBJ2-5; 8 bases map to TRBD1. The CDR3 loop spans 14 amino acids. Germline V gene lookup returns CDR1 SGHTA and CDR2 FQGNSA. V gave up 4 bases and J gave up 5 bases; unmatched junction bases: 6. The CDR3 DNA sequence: TGTGCCAGCAGCTCGGACAGGGCTGTGGAGACCCAGTACTTC. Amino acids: CASSSDRAVETQYF.

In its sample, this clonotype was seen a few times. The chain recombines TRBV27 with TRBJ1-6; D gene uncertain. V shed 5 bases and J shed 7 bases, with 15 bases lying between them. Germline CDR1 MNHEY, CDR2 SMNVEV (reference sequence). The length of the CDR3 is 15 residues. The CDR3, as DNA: TGTGCCAGCAGTCCAGCGGAAGGTATCAATTCACCCCTCCACTTT. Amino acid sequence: CASSPAEGINSPLHF.

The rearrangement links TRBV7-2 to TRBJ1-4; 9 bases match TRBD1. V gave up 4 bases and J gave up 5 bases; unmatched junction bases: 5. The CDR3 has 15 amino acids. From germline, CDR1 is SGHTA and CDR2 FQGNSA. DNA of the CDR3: TGTGCCAGCAGCTCACAGGGGGCAAGAAATGAAAAACTGTTTTTT. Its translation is CASSSQGARNEKLFF.

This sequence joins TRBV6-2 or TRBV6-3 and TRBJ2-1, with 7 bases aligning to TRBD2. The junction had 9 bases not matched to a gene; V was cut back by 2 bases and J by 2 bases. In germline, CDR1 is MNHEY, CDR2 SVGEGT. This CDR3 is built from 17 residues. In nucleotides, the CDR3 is TGTGCCAGCAGTTACCCCTACGCGGGAGACCCCTACAATGAGCAGTTCTTC. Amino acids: CASSYPYAGDPYNEQFF.

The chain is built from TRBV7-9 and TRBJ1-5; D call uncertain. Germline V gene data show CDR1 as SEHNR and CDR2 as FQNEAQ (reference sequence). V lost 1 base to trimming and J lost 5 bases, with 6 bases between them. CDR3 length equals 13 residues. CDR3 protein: CASSLETYQPQHF. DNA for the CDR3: TGTGCCAGCAGCTTAGAGACTTATCAGCCCCAGCATTTT.

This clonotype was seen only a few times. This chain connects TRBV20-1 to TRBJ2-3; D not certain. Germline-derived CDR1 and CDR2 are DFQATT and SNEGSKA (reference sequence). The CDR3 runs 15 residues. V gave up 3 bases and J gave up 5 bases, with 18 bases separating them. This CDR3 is CSASSLGLSGDTQYF. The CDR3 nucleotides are TGCAGTGCTAGCTCCTTGGGGTTGTCAGGAGATACGCAGTATTTT.

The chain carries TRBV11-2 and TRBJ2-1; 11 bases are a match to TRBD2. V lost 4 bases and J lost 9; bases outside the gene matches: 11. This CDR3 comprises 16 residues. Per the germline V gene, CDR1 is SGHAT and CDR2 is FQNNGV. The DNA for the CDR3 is TGTGCCAGCAGCTCCCGCCTAGCGGGAGGACTTCGTGAGCAGTTCTTC. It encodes CASSSRLAGGLREQFF.

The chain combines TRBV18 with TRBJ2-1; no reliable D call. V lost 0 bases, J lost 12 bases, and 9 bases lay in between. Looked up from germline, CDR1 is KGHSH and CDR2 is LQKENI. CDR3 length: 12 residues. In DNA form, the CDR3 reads TGTGCCAGCTCACCACCGTTCGTAGCGCAGTTCTTC. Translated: CASSPPFVAQFF.

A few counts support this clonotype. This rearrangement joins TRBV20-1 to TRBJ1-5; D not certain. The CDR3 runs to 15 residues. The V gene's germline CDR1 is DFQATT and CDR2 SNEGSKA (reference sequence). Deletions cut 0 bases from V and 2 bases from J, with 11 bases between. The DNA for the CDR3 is TGCAGTGCTAGAGATCCCCGTGGGGGCAATCAGCCCCAGCATTTT. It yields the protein CSARDPRGGNQPQHF.

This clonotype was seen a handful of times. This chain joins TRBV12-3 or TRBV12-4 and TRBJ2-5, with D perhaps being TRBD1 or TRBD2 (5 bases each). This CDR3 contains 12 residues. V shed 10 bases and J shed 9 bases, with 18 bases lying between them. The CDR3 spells CATGTAPVAQYF. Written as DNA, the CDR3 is TGTGCCACCGGGACGGCCCCGGTGGCCCAGTACTTC.

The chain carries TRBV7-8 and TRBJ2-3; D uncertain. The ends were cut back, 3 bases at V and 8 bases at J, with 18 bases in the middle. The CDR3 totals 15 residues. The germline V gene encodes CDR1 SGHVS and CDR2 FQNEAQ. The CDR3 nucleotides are TGTGCCAGCAGCTTCAGCCCGGTGGAAGTGAGTACGCAGTATTTT. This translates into CASSFSPVEVSTQYF.

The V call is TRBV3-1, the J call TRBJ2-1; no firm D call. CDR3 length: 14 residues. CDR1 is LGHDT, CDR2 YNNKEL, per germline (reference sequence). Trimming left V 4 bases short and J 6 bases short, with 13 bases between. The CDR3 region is CASSLRGNFNEQFF. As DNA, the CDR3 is TGTGCCAGCAGCCTGAGAGGAAATTTCAATGAGCAGTTCTTC.

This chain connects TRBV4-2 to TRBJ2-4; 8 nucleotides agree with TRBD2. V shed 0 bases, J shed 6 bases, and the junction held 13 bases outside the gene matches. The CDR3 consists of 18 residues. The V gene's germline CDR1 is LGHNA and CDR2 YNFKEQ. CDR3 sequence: CASSQDPVSGSAGNIQYF. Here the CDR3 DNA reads TGTGCCAGCAGCCAAGACCCAGTGAGCGGGAGTGCGGGAAACATTCAGTACTTC.

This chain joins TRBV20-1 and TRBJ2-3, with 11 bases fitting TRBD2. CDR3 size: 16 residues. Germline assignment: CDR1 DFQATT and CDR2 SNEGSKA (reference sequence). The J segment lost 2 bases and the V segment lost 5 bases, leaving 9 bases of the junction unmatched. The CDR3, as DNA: TGCAGTGCTCCTCACCCGGGACTAGCGGCCACAGATACGCAGTATTTT. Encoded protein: CSAPHPGLAATDTQYF.

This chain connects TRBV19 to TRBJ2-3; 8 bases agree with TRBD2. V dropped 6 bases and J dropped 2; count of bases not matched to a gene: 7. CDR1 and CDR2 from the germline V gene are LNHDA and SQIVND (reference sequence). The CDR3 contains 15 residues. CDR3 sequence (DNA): TGTGCCAGTAGGGGACTAGGGGAGTCCACAGATACGCAGTATTTT. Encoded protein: CASRGLGESTDTQYF.

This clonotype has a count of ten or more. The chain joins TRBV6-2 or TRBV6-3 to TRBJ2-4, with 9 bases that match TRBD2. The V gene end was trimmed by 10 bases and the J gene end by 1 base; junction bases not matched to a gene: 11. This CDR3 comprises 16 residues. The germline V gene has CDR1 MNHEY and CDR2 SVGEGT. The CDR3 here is CATGGSGSVAKNIQYF. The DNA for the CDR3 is TGTGCCACAGGGGGTAGCGGGAGTGTCGCCAAAAACATTCAGTACTTC.

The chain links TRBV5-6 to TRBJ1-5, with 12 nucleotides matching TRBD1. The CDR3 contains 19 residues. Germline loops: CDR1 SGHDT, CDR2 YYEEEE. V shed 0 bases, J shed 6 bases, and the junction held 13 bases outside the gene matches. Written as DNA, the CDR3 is TGTGCCAGCAGCTTGGGGGGACAGGGGGCGTCCAGTTGGAGTCAGCCCCAGCATTTT. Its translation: CASSLGGQGASSWSQPQHF.

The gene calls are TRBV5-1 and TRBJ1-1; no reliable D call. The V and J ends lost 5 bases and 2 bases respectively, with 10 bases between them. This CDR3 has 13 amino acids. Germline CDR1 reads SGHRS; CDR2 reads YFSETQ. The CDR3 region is CASSQIDNTEAFF. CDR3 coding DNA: TGCGCCAGCAGTCAAATCGACAACACTGAAGCTTTCTTT.